One sample yielded the 28 T cell receptor beta chains listed below, sequenced in a study of T cells after yellow fever vaccination. TCRdb reprocessed the 5' RACE reads with MiXCR, giving one entry per CDR3 protein. The table shows roughly 94,000 distinct CDR3 sequences, with under 9% occurring only once. Sequences were derived from CD8+ T cells not binding an NS4B(214-222) dextramer, sorted from PBMCs, sampled roughly 14 days after the first yellow fever vaccination. The receptors here all came from a man aged 18 to 30 who received the YFV17D yellow fever vaccine.

The chain couples TRBV6-1 to TRBJ2-3, with 7 nucleotides matching TRBD2. Germline V CDR1 and CDR2: MNHNS, SASEGT. Trimming took 6 bases from V and 3 from J; bases not matched to a gene: 3. The CDR3 extends over 13 amino acids. The chain's CDR3 is CASRTGGTDTQYF. The CDR3, as DNA: TGTGCCAGCAGGACGGGGGGAACAGATACGCAGTATTTT.

This clonotype was observed a few times. This chain connects TRBV5-5 to TRBJ2-2; a weak D match, TRBD1 (5 bases). V was cut by 2 bases and J by 7 bases, with 15 bases left in between. Germline V gene data show CDR1 as SGHKS and CDR2 as YYEKEE (reference sequence). The CDR3 length is 15 residues. This CDR3 is CASSFGRGAGGELFF. CDR3 nucleotide sequence: TGTGCCAGCAGCTTCGGAAGGGGCGCAGGCGGGGAGCTGTTTTTT. Variable domain in full (rest from reference TRBV5-5 and TRBJ2-2): DAGVTQSPTHLIKTRGQQVTLRCSPISGHKSVSWYQQVLGQGPQFIFQYYEKEERGRGNFPDRFSARQFPNYSSELNVNALLLGDSALYLCASSFGRGAGGELFFGEGSRLTVL.

The chain combines TRBV6-2 or TRBV6-3 with TRBJ2-7; perhaps TRBD1 as D (7 bases). Germline lookup yields CDR1 MNHEY and CDR2 SVGEGT. The CDR3 runs to 14 residues. V was cut by 11 bases and J by 0 bases, with 17 bases left in between. The CDR3 nucleotides are TGTGCCGCCGCCCCAGGGGGGAACTCCTACGAGCAGTACTTC. Protein sequence: CAAAPGGNSYEQYF.

This clonotype was found a few times. The chain uses TRBV20-1 and TRBJ1-2; D may be TRBD1 (5 bases). V lost 6 bases, J lost 6 bases, and 23 bases lay in between. This CDR3 comprises 15 residues. Germline V lookup: CDR1 DFQATT, CDR2 SNEGSKA (reference sequence). CDR3 nucleotides: TGCAGTGCCAAAAAAACAGGAACCCCCCTAGATGGCTACACCTTC. Translating gives CSAKKTGTPLDGYTF.

The rearrangement uses TRBV24-1 and TRBJ2-1; D may be TRBD1 or TRBD2 (5 bases each). Trimming took 3 bases from V and 7 from J, leaving 18 bases between them. CDR1 and CDR2 from the germline V gene are KGHDR and SFDVKD. The CDR3 runs 16 residues. This CDR3 reads CATSDQLSRDVNEQFF. The CDR3 coding sequence is TGTGCCACCAGTGATCAATTATCCCGGGACGTAAATGAGCAGTTCTTC.

V gene TRBV5-4 combines with J gene TRBJ2-5; the match to TRBD2 covers 13 bases. Germline V gives CDR1 SGHNT, CDR2 YYREEE (reference sequence). The CDR3 has 17 amino acids. Trimming removed 4 bases from V and 1 base from J; junction bases left unmatched: 7. The CDR3 spells CASSLGTSGEIQETQYF. The CDR3 DNA sequence: TGTGCCAGCAGCCTCGGGACTAGCGGGGAGATCCAAGAGACCCAGTACTTC.

The V call is TRBV15, the J call TRBJ2-7; no definite D call. This CDR3 comprises 13 residues. V was trimmed by 4 bases and J by 0 bases, leaving 7 bases between them. Germline CDR1 LNHNV, CDR2 YYDKDF (reference sequence). The CDR3 DNA sequence: TGTGCCACCAGCATAGATTCCTCCTACGAGCAGTACTTC. Protein product: CATSIDSSYEQYF.

This clonotype was detected many times. The chain combines TRBV5-1 with TRBJ2-1; D unclear. Germline V CDR1 and CDR2: SGHRS, YFSETQ. This CDR3 region has 12 residues. The V gene lost 3 bases and the J gene lost 5 bases, with 6 bases spanning the gap. In DNA form, the CDR3 reads TGCGCCAGCAGCTCCCGGCACAATGAGCAGTTCTTC. This sequence encodes CASSSRHNEQFF.

The rearrangement uses TRBV27 and TRBJ1-6; possibly TRBD1 for D (6 bases). Trimming took 4 bases from V and 5 from J, leaving 9 bases between them. The CDR3 totals 14 residues. Germline V gives CDR1 MNHEY, CDR2 SMNVEV (reference sequence). The CDR3 nucleotides read TGTGCCAGCAGTTCGGGACACAATAATTCACCCCTCCACTTT. Amino acids: CASSSGHNNSPLHF.

CDR3 in DNA: TGTGCCAGCAGCGACCGGGACGGCCGTTTAGATGAGCAGTTCTTC. It encodes CASSDRDGRLDEQFF. This rearrangement joins TRBV11-3 to TRBJ2-1, with D tentatively TRBD1 or TRBD2 (5 bases each). CDR3 length equals 15 residues. Germline CDR1 is SGHNT and CDR2 is YENEEA. Trimming pared 5 bases from V and 8 bases from J, leaving 19 bases between.

In this sample, this clonotype turned up a few times. This sequence joins TRBV13 and TRBJ1-1; TRBD1 might be the D (5 bases). V lost 5 bases, J lost 0 bases, and 13 bases lay in between. CDR1 and CDR2 (germline): PRHDT, FYEKMQ (reference sequence). The CDR3 covers 15 residues. The CDR3 is CASSTRQKMNTEAFF. CDR3 nucleotide sequence: TGTGCCAGCAGCACCCGACAGAAAATGAACACTGAAGCTTTCTTT.

V and J are TRBV4-1 and TRBJ2-1; tentatively, D is TRBD2 (6 bases). The CDR3 is 15 residues long. The V gene lost 4 bases and the J gene lost 0 bases, with 10 bases spanning the gap. Germline V gene sequence: CDR1 MGHRA, CDR2 YSYEKL. The CDR3 region is CASSPGDSSYNEQFF. DNA for the CDR3: TGCGCCAGCAGCCCCGGGGACTCCTCCTACAATGAGCAGTTCTTC.

The rearrangement uses TRBV11-1 and TRBJ1-3; tentative D call: TRBD1 (5 bases). The CDR3 spans 17 residues. Germline lookup yields CDR1 SGHAT and CDR2 FQDESV (reference sequence). V shed 0 bases and J shed 3 bases, with 15 bases lying between them. This CDR3 is CASSLAFPGPIGNTIYF. DNA for the CDR3: TGTGCCAGCAGCTTAGCGTTTCCAGGGCCTATTGGAAACACCATATATTTT.

This chain links TRBV6-1 with TRBJ1-5, with D maybe TRBD1 (5 bases). The germline gives CDR1 MNHNS, CDR2 SASEGT. V was shortened by 6 bases and J by 3 bases, with 12 bases between the two germline ends. The length of the CDR3 is 14 residues. The CDR3 region is CASSIDSANQPQHF. In nucleotides, the CDR3 is TGTGCCAGCAGCATCGACAGTGCCAATCAGCCCCAGCATTTT.

This clonotype has only a few counts. The V gene is TRBV19, the J gene TRBJ2-3, with TRBD1 matching over 8 bases. The trim removed 10 bases at V and 9 bases at J, leaving 6 bases unmatched. This CDR3 region has 11 residues. The germline V gene has CDR1 LNHDA and CDR2 SQIVND (reference sequence). CDR3 loop: CATRRDRTQYF. The CDR3 bases are TGTGCCACACGTAGGGACAGGACGCAGTATTTT.

This clonotype was found a few times. The chain is built from TRBV12-3 or TRBV12-4 and TRBJ2-3; tentatively, D is TRBD2 (6 bases). The CDR3 loop spans 18 amino acids. The germline V and J ends were trimmed by 1 base and 1 base, with 18 bases remaining between them. CDR3 in amino acids: CASSLEGLPYVGTDTQYF. The CDR3 region has the DNA TGTGCCAGCAGTTTAGAGGGACTCCCCTACGTTGGCACAGATACGCAGTATTTT.

This clonotype was counted between two and nine times. This chain links TRBV3-1 with TRBJ2-7, with D possibly matching TRBD1 (5 bases). Trimming removed 1 base at V and 1 base at J, with 11 bases between. This CDR3 spans 15 amino acids. Germline-derived CDR1 and CDR2 are LGHDT and YNNKEL (reference sequence). For the CDR3, the DNA is TGTGCCAGCAGCCAAGCCGTGAACAGGTCCTACGAGCAGTACTTC. Translated: CASSQAVNRSYEQYF.

This clonotype came up a few times. The V call is TRBV7-9, the J call TRBJ2-5; 8 bases align to TRBD2. The CDR3 covers 14 residues. J gave up 6 bases and V 3 bases, and 6 bases lay outside the gene matches. Germline CDR1 SEHNR, CDR2 FQNEAQ (reference sequence). The CDR3 DNA sequence: TGTGCCAGCAGCTTGGTAGCGGGGATAAAGACCCAGTACTTC. It translates to CASSLVAGIKTQYF.

The V gene is TRBV6-1, the J gene TRBJ2-6; D is uncertain. This CDR3 comprises 15 residues. V gave up 10 bases and J gave up 0 bases, with 13 bases separating them. CDR1 and CDR2 from the germline V gene are MNHNS and SASEGT. The CDR3 is CATVWAISGANVLTF. The CDR3, as DNA: TGTGCCACCGTATGGGCCATCTCTGGGGCCAACGTCCTGACTTTC.

This clonotype was recorded at least ten times. The V gene is TRBV3-1, the J gene TRBJ1-1; no clear D. There are 16 residues in the CDR3. Germline V gene sequence: CDR1 LGHDT, CDR2 YNNKEL (reference sequence). Trimming removed 0 bases at V and 0 bases at J, with 11 bases between. The CDR3 DNA is TGTGCCAGCAGCCAAGAGCCCCGGGGTATGAACACTGAAGCTTTCTTT. It codes for CASSQEPRGMNTEAFF.

In its sample, this clonotype was seen a few times. The gene calls are TRBV30 and TRBJ2-7; 12 bases agree with TRBD2. J was trimmed by 5 bases and V by 5 bases; bases with no gene match: 4. From germline, CDR1 is GTSNPN and CDR2 SVGIG (reference sequence). CDR3 length: 13 amino acids. The CDR3 nucleotides read TGTGCCTGGGAGACTAGCGGGGGACACGAGCAGTACTTC. Translated, it gives CAWETSGGHEQYF.

This clonotype was counted a few times. The chain uses TRBV12-3 or TRBV12-4 and TRBJ2-1; possible D gene TRBD2, 7 bases. The V and J ends lost 11 bases and 2 bases respectively, with 16 bases between them. CDR3 length: 14 residues. CDR3: CAVNREGAYNEQFF. The DNA for the CDR3 is TGTGCCGTAAACAGGGAGGGGGCCTACAATGAGCAGTTCTTC.

This clonotype was recorded a few times. The chain is built from TRBV4-3 and TRBJ2-7, with D unresolved. Trimming took 1 base from V and 8 from J, leaving 15 bases between them. CDR1 is LGHNA, CDR2 YSLEER, per germline. CDR3 length: 14 residues. The CDR3 DNA is TGCGCCAGCAGCCAAGCGCCCCTTAGAACGAAGCAGTACTTC. Translating it yields CASSQAPLRTKQYF.

V and J are TRBV7-9 and TRBJ1-5; no firm D call. The V end lost 1 base, the J end lost 1 base, and 5 bases lay between the germline ends. The CDR3 is 14 residues long. CDR1 SEHNR and CDR2 FQNEAQ come from the germline V gene (reference sequence). CDR3 DNA sequence: TGTGCCAGCAGCTTAGAAGGCAGCAATCAGCCCCAGCATTTT. It is translated as CASSLEGSNQPQHF.

The chain combines TRBV20-1 with TRBJ1-4; TRBD1 agrees at 8 bases. V lost 1 base, J lost 13 bases, and 2 bases stayed unmatched. The CDR3 contains 11 residues. Germline V CDR1 and CDR2: DFQATT, SNEGSKA (reference sequence). CDR3 protein: CSARVQGVLFF. The CDR3 region has the DNA TGCAGTGCTAGAGTACAGGGGGTACTGTTTTTT.

This clonotype has at least ten counts. The rearrangement uses TRBV6-4 and TRBJ2-2; 8 bases match TRBD2. The germline V gene encodes CDR1 MRHNA and CDR2 SNTAGT. Trimming cost V 0 bases and J 6 bases; bases outside gene matches: 0. The length of the CDR3 is 14 residues. The CDR3 protein is CASSDSTSAGELFF. Written as DNA, the CDR3 is TGTGCCAGCAGTGACTCGACTAGCGCCGGGGAGCTGTTTTTT.

This clonotype was counted between two and nine times. This chain uses TRBV12-3 or TRBV12-4 with TRBJ1-4, with TRBD1 as a possible D gene (5 bases). The CDR3 runs to 13 residues. Trimming took off 7 bases at V and 5 bases at J, with 11 bases between the two ends. This chain's CDR3 is CASKGQGNEKLFF. The CDR3, as DNA: TGTGCCAGCAAGGGTCAGGGAAATGAAAAACTGTTTTTT.

The chain recombines TRBV4-3 with TRBJ2-2, with D possibly TRBD1 on 6 matching bases. V gave up 0 bases and J gave up 3 bases, with 8 bases separating them. The CDR3 totals 15 residues. In germline, CDR1 is LGHNA, CDR2 YSLEER. CDR3 sequence reads: CASSQDGQYTGELFF. The CDR3 DNA follows: TGCGCCAGCAGCCAAGACGGACAGTACACCGGGGAGCTGTTTTTT.